The next 30 T cell receptor beta chains were all read from a single sample in a study of Ad26.COV2.S vaccination and SARS-CoV-2 variants. Using immunoSEQ multiplex PCR, the repertoire was profiled, and TCRdb retains in-frame clones only, with some absent. In the table there are roughly 420,000 clones, 89% of which are singletons. The treatment: around 19 received Ad26.COV2.S at low or high dose, single or two shots; 5 received placebo; per-sample allocation not given. All samples were drawn on day 63, counting from the first vaccine or placebo injection. Sequences were derived from peripheral blood, sampled in a trial of Ad26.COV2.S vaccine versus placebo. These receptors were collected from a person aged 18 to 65 who received the Ad26.COV2.S COVID-19 vaccine or a placebo.

The chain carries TRBV14 and TRBJ2-1; TRBD2 agrees at 9 bases. The CDR3 length is 18 residues. With V trimmed by 4 bases and J by 0 bases, 10 bases remained unmatched. Germline V lookup: CDR1 SGHDN, CDR2 FVKESK. For the CDR3, the DNA is TGTGCCAGCAGCCCGACGGTTGGCGGGAGGGCCTCCTACAATGAGCAGTTCTTC. As protein: CASSPTVGGRASYNEQFF.

The chain recombines TRBV7-2 with TRBJ1-6; 7 nucleotides line up with TRBD1. The germline V gene encodes CDR1 SGHTA and CDR2 FQGNSA. The CDR3 totals 17 residues. V shed 2 bases, J shed 4 bases, and the junction held 8 bases outside the gene matches. The CDR3 nucleotides read TGTGCCAGCAGCTTACGTCAGGGGGTCGGATATAATTCACCCCTCCACTTT. Its translation: CASSLRQGVGYNSPLHF.

This clone was observed a few times. The chain joins TRBV6-2 or TRBV6-3 to TRBJ2-4; D may be TRBD1 (6 bases). Germline V lookup: CDR1 MNHEY, CDR2 SVGEGT. V shed 4 bases and J shed 9 bases, with 19 bases lying between them. The CDR3 has 15 residues. The CDR3 reads CASSLYGTPASIQYF. The CDR3 DNA reads as TGTGCCAGCAGTTTATACGGGACACCAGCCAGCATTCAGTACTTC.

Comments on this clone: The same CDR3 arises from other DNA sequences in this sample as well. This chain uses TRBV5-1 with TRBJ1-5; perhaps TRBD1 as D (5 bases). V was clipped by 0 bases and J by 6 bases, with 7 bases between them. The CDR3 length is 13 residues. The germline V gene has CDR1 SGHRS and CDR2 YFSETQ. Here the CDR3 reads CASSLDRGQPQHF. The CDR3 bases are TGCGCCAGCAGCTTGGATAGGGGTCAGCCCCAGCATTTT.

This chain uses TRBV19 with TRBJ1-2, with unresolved D. Trimming removed 5 bases at V and 1 base at J, with 14 bases between. Germline V gene data show CDR1 as LNHDA and CDR2 as SQIVND (reference sequence). The CDR3 is made up of 15 amino acids. The CDR3 sequence: CASSPLTVVNYGYTF. The CDR3 nucleotides are TGTGCCAGTAGTCCGCTTACCGTAGTTAACTATGGCTACACCTTC.

V and J are TRBV6-1 and TRBJ2-3, with TRBD2 matching over 10 bases. V trimming: 1 base; J trimming: 1 base; junction bases outside the gene matches: 2. The CDR3 is 16 amino acids. Germline V gives CDR1 MNHNS, CDR2 SASEGT. CDR3 residues: CASSEELAGRTDTQYF. CDR3 sequence (DNA): TGTGCCAGCAGTGAAGAACTAGCGGGGCGCACAGATACGCAGTATTTT.

This clone was seen once. The CDR3 sequence is CAWNRGRAKEQFF. CDR3 bases: TGTGCCTGGAATCGCGGGAGGGCAAAAGAGCAGTTCTTC. The J gene is TRBJ2-1, the V gene TRBV30; 9 nucleotides match TRBD2. With 4 bases clipped from V and 10 bases from J, the junction kept 8 bases outside the gene matches. This CDR3 is 13 amino acids long. Germline lookup yields CDR1 GTSNPN and CDR2 SVGIG (reference sequence).

The V and J genes are TRBV10-3 and TRBJ1-5; D is ambiguous. The CDR3 covers 14 residues. V was cut by 10 bases and J by 4 bases, with 17 bases left in between. The germline V gene has CDR1 ENHRY and CDR2 SYGVKD. As DNA, the CDR3 is TGTGCCACCTCCCCCGGTGGGGTAAATCAGCCCCAGCATTTT. Translated, it gives CATSPGGVNQPQHF.

The chain links TRBV10-3 to TRBJ1-1, with D perhaps TRBD1 (5 bases). The germline V and J ends were trimmed by 6 bases and 1 base, with 9 bases remaining between them. The CDR3 contains 13 residues. CDR1 is ENHRY and CDR2 is SYGVKD in the germline V gene. Here the CDR3 reads CAISDSRNTEAFF. In nucleotides, the CDR3 is TGTGCCATCAGCGACAGCCGGAACACTGAAGCTTTCTTT.

The chain recombines TRBV4-2 with TRBJ2-5, with D perhaps matching TRBD1 or TRBD2 (5 bases each). CDR3 size: 14 residues. Trimming left V 1 base short and J 4 bases short, with 10 bases between. Germline lookup yields CDR1 LGHNA and CDR2 YNFKEQ. CDR3 nucleotide sequence: TGTGCCAGCAGCCAAGGAGGGGCCAGAGAGACCCAGTACTTC. This gives the protein CASSQGGARETQYF.

The chain links TRBV18 to TRBJ2-1; D is ambiguous. V lost 2 bases and J 7 bases, leaving 6 bases between the germline ends. Germline V gene lookup returns CDR1 KGHSH and CDR2 LQKENI. The CDR3 is made up of 12 amino acids. Here the CDR3 reads CASSPTQNEQFF. The CDR3, as DNA: TGTGCCAGCTCACCAACCCAGAATGAGCAGTTCTTC.

The rearrangement uses TRBV5-1 and TRBJ1-1, with D hard to call. V was cut by 4 bases and J by 0 bases, with 16 bases left in between. Germline CDR1 SGHRS, CDR2 YFSETQ. CDR3 length equals 16 residues. The CDR3 is CASSPQTRLMNTEAFF. CDR3 coding DNA: TGCGCCAGCAGCCCCCAGACCCGCCTCATGAACACTGAAGCTTTCTTT. The variable domain in full, completed from reference TRBV5-1 and TRBJ1-1, reads KAGVTQTPRYLIKTRGQQVTLSCSPISGHRSVSWYQQTPGQGLQFLFEYFSETQRNKGNFPGRFSGRQFSNSRSEMNVSTLELGDSALYLCASSPQTRLMNTEAFFGQGTRLTVV.

This chain joins TRBV5-6 and TRBJ2-1; D is unresolved. Germline-derived CDR1 and CDR2 are SGHDT and YYEEEE. With 0 bases removed from V and 4 bases from J, the gap between germline ends came to 5 bases. CDR3 length: 13 amino acids. CDR3: CASSLDHYNEQFF. The CDR3 region has the DNA TGTGCCAGCAGCTTGGACCATTACAATGAGCAGTTCTTC.

The chain has TRBV28 and TRBJ2-3, with D perhaps TRBD2 (6 bases). With 4 bases removed from V and 3 bases from J, the gap between germline ends came to 8 bases. This CDR3 contains 13 residues. Germline V gene data show CDR1 as MDHEN and CDR2 as SYDVKM. In DNA form, the CDR3 reads TGTGCCAGCAGTTCTCGGGGGACAGATACGCAGTATTTT. Translated: CASSSRGTDTQYF.

The chain joins TRBV19 to TRBJ2-1, with TRBD2 matching 11 bases. Germline V lookup: CDR1 LNHDA, CDR2 SQIVND (reference sequence). The CDR3 length is 15 residues. The V and J ends lost 6 bases and 2 bases, in that order; junction bases with no gene match: 3. This chain's CDR3 is CASSTGLAAYNEQFF. CDR3 nucleotide sequence: TGTGCCAGTAGCACGGGACTAGCGGCCTACAATGAGCAGTTCTTC. Combining the CDR3 with reference TRBV19 and TRBJ2-1 gives the whole variable domain DGGITQSPKYLFRKEGQNVTLSCEQNLNHDAMYWYRQDPGQGLRLIYYSQIVNDFQKGDIAEGYSVSREKKESFPLTVTSAQKNPTAFYLCASSTGLAAYNEQFFGPGTRLTVL.

V and J are TRBV7-2 and TRBJ2-7, with TRBD1 matching 10 bases. The CDR3 has 16 amino acids. Germline V CDR1 and CDR2: SGHTA, FQGNSA. V gave up 1 base and J gave up 4 bases; unmatched junction bases: 7. CDR3 DNA: TGTGCCAGCAGCTTAGGGGGTGGGACAGGGGTGTACGAGCAGTACTTC. Protein: CASSLGGGTGVYEQYF.

The J gene is TRBJ2-1, the V gene TRBV7-3, with 10 bases that match TRBD2. The CDR3 has 18 residues. With V trimmed by 1 base and J by 7 bases, 13 bases remained unmatched. Germline CDR1 is SGHTA and CDR2 is FQGTGA. The CDR3 sequence: CASSLRSPSGSSLNEQFF. As DNA, the CDR3 is TGTGCCAGCAGCTTAAGGTCCCCTAGCGGGAGTAGTCTGAATGAGCAGTTCTTC.

This clone turned up a few times. The J gene is TRBJ2-2, the V gene TRBV11-2, with TRBD1 matching over 7 bases. CDR3 size: 15 residues. Germline CDR1 reads SGHAT; CDR2 reads FQNNGV. V lost 5 bases and J lost 13; bases outside the gene matches: 16. In nucleotides, the CDR3 is TGTGCCAGCAGCGCGATGACAGGGTCCTTACATGCGCTGTTTTTT. Protein product: CASSAMTGSLHALFF.

This clone has a handful of counts. The V call is TRBV6-5, the J call TRBJ2-2; 12 bases match TRBD2. This CDR3 is built from 16 residues. CDR1 MNHEY and CDR2 SVGAGI come from the germline V gene. Trimming cost V 4 bases and J 6 bases; bases outside gene matches: 6. The CDR3 here is CASSSLLAGGPGELFF. CDR3 in DNA: TGTGCCAGCAGTTCCCTCCTAGCGGGAGGGCCCGGGGAGCTGTTTTTT.

This sequence joins TRBV7-8 and TRBJ2-1; D unclear. Per germline, CDR1 SGHVS and CDR2 FQNEAQ. The CDR3 has 17 residues. V was shortened by 8 bases and J by 4 bases, with 24 bases between the two germline ends. CDR3: CASGTTPGAVKYNEQFF. The DNA for the CDR3 is TGTGCCAGCGGTACCACCCCCGGAGCCGTGAAGTACAATGAGCAGTTCTTC.

This clone was seen a single time. The chain joins TRBV4-1 to TRBJ2-3; 8 bases match TRBD2. The V gene's germline CDR1 is MGHRA and CDR2 YSYEKL. Losses at the gene ends were 2 bases for V and 8 bases for J; bases not matched to a gene: 9. This CDR3 comprises 15 residues. CDR3 amino acids: CASSQSSGPLSTQYF. In nucleotides, the CDR3 is TGCGCCAGCAGCCAATCTAGCGGGCCCTTGAGTACGCAGTATTTT.

The chain has TRBV3-1 (or the pseudogene TRBV3-2) and TRBJ2-7, with TRBD1 identical over 9 bases. The V gene's germline CDR1 is LGHDT and CDR2 YNNKEL (reference sequence). The CDR3 sequence is 14 residues long. V was clipped by 5 bases and J by 2 bases; unmatched bases: 4. This CDR3 is CASSFRQGAYEQYF. The DNA of the CDR3 is TGTGCCAGCAGCTTTCGACAGGGGGCCTACGAGCAGTACTTC.

V and J are TRBV7-8 and TRBJ1-1; 7 nucleotides match TRBD1. The trim removed 0 bases at V and 9 bases at J, leaving 10 bases unmatched. The CDR3 has 15 residues. Germline-derived CDR1 and CDR2 are SGHVS and FQNEAQ. CDR3 loop: CASSLARSQGNQAFF. The DNA of the CDR3 is TGTGCCAGCAGCTTAGCGCGCTCACAGGGGAATCAAGCTTTCTTT.

This clone was observed once. The V and J genes are TRBV7-2 and TRBJ1-2; D possibly corresponds to TRBD1 (5 bases). The V and J ends lost 10 bases and 7 bases respectively, with 19 bases between them. CDR1 and CDR2 (germline): SGHTA, FQGNSA. The CDR3 spans 13 residues. The CDR3 loop is CATLPQGGSGYTF. The CDR3 nucleotides are TGTGCCACCTTACCGCAGGGCGGGAGTGGCTACACCTTC.

V gene TRBV7-3 combines with J gene TRBJ2-3; D may be TRBD1 (5 bases). CDR3 length: 13 residues. Trimming left V 5 bases short and J 6 bases short, with 12 bases between. The germline CDR1 and CDR2 sequences are SGHTA and FQGTGA. CDR3 bases: TGTGCCAGCAGCCACTTAGGGGTTGATACGCAGTATTTT. As protein: CASSHLGVDTQYF.

The CDR3 DNA sequence: TGTGCCAGCTCACCTGACAGGGGCACCGGGGAGCTGTTTTTT. Its protein is CASSPDRGTGELFF. V gene TRBV18 combines with J gene TRBJ2-2, with 8 bases that match TRBD1. This CDR3 spans 14 amino acids. From germline, CDR1 is KGHSH and CDR2 LQKENI. J gave up 4 bases and V 3 bases, and 1 base lay outside the gene matches.

V gene TRBV13 combines with J gene TRBJ2-7; D possibly corresponds to TRBD1 (6 bases). Per the germline V gene, CDR1 is PRHDT and CDR2 is FYEKMQ (reference sequence). CDR3 size: 13 residues. V was cut by 3 bases and J by 5 bases, with 11 bases left in between. In DNA, the CDR3 is TGTGCCAGCAGCTTGGGGGACACAAACGAGCAGTACGTC. Its translation is CASSLGDTNEQYV.

The chain uses TRBV7-9 and TRBJ2-7; D is unresolved. The V end was cut by 4 bases, the J end by 0 bases, with 10 bases between. This CDR3 spans 14 amino acids. Germline-derived CDR1 and CDR2 are SEHNR and FQNEAQ (reference sequence). In nucleotides, the CDR3 is TGTGCCAGCAGCTACTCCGAAGGCTCCTACGAGCAGTACGTC. Protein product: CASSYSEGSYEQYV.

This chain connects TRBV11-3 to TRBJ2-5, with D possibly called TRBD1 or TRBD2 (6 bases each). The germline V and J ends were trimmed by 4 bases and 4 bases, with 16 bases remaining between them. Germline V gene data show CDR1 as SGHNT and CDR2 as YENEEA. This CDR3 is built from 15 residues. CDR3 protein: CASSSDRGGGETQYF. Here the CDR3 DNA reads TGTGCCAGCAGCTCGGACAGAGGAGGGGGAGAGACCCAGTACTTC.

The rearrangement links TRBV4-3 to TRBJ1-1; D unclear. Trimming removed 1 base from V and 6 bases from J, with 12 bases in between. Germline V gives CDR1 LGHNA, CDR2 YSLEER. This CDR3 contains 14 residues. The CDR3 loop is CASSQGEVGPEAFF. CDR3 DNA sequence: TGCGCCAGCAGCCAAGGAGAGGTCGGACCTGAAGCTTTCTTT.